Following are 9 T cell receptor beta chains from one sample sequenced in a study of beta chain features in type 1 diabetes. Overall study findings and caveats: The study found moderately but significantly shorter TCRB CDR3s in all four CD4+ subsets of Type 1 diabetes patients.

Every isolated RNA sample was fully reverse transcribed, so sequencing captured expressed TCRB transcripts. Only in-frame clones appear in the TCRdb table, and some are missing; sequencing was by immunoSEQ multiplex PCR. Of roughly 400,000 clones in the sample, around a tenth were seen once. Their antigens are not known. Material for sequencing was central memory CD4+ T cells from blood. The receptors come from a young man with type 1 diabetes.

The chain combines TRBV11-2 with TRBJ1-1; unclear D gene. The CDR3 runs 15 residues. Germline V gene data show CDR1 as SGHAT and CDR2 as FQNNGV. Trimming removed 5 bases at V and 4 bases at J, with 17 bases between. CDR3 sequence reads: CASSPQMGRATEAFF. Here the CDR3 DNA reads TGTGCCAGCAGCCCCCAGATGGGTCGTGCCACTGAAGCTTTCTTT.

This clone was observed a few times. The rearrangement uses TRBV9 and TRBJ1-6; TRBD1 matches at 8 bases. The junction had 2 bases not matched to a gene; V was cut back by 5 bases and J by 10 bases. CDR3 length: 12 amino acids. CDR1 and CDR2 (germline): SGDLS, YYNGEE. The CDR3 spells CASRGTGSPLHF. For the CDR3, the DNA is TGTGCCAGCAGGGGGACAGGATCACCCCTCCACTTT. Looking up the rest from reference TRBV9 and TRBJ1-6 gives the full variable domain: DSGVTQTPKHLITATGQRVTLRCSPRSGDLSVYWYQQSLDQGLQFLIQYYNGEERAKGNILERFSAQQFPDLHSELNLSSLELGDSALYFCASRGTGSPLHFGNGTRLTVT.

This chain links TRBV11-1 with TRBJ1-2; TRBD1 matches 10 bases. CDR1 and CDR2 (germline): SGHAT, FQDESV (reference sequence). This CDR3 spans 15 amino acids. The J segment lost 8 bases and the V segment lost 2 bases, leaving 8 bases of the junction unmatched. The CDR3: CASSLPGQGITGYTF. The DNA for the CDR3 is TGTGCCAGCAGCTTACCGGGACAGGGGATTACCGGCTACACCTTC.

This clone was counted only a few times. The chain recombines TRBV4-2 with TRBJ1-1; D is unresolved. Deletions cut 5 bases from V and 2 bases from J, with 3 bases between. Germline CDR1 LGHNA, CDR2 YNFKEQ. The CDR3 is 11 residues long. CDR3 DNA sequence: TGTGCCAGCAGCTCAAACACTGAAGCTTTCTTT. Residues: CASSSNTEAFF.

A word on this clone: Other DNA sequences in the same sample also yield this CDR3. The chain couples TRBV5-1 to TRBJ2-5, with a possible D match to TRBD1 (6 bases). Per germline, CDR1 SGHRS and CDR2 YFSETQ. The length of the CDR3 is 15 residues. V was pared by 0 bases and J by 2 bases, with 11 bases between. Written as DNA, the CDR3 is TGCGCCAGCAGCTTGGGGGACATAACTCAAGAGACCCAGTACTTC. Translation: CASSLGDITQETQYF. Using reference TRBV5-1 and TRBJ2-5 for the parts outside the CDR3, the full variable domain is KAGVTQTPRYLIKTRGQQVTLSCSPISGHRSVSWYQQTPGQGLQFLFEYFSETQRNKGNFPGRFSGRQFSNSRSEMNVSTLELGDSALYLCASSLGDITQETQYFGPGTRLLVL.

On this clone: With a much larger clone just one base away, this may be a read error. The chain joins TRBV25-1 to TRBJ2-3; D remains unclear. Trimming pared 6 bases from V and 2 bases from J, leaving 3 bases between. This CDR3 spans 11 amino acids. Germline V lookup: CDR1 MGHDK, CDR2 SYGVNS. Written as DNA, the CDR3 is TGTGCCAGCAGCTACACAGATACGCAGTATTTT. Translation: CASSYTDTQYF.

The chain joins TRBV7-9 to TRBJ2-2, with 8 positions matching TRBD1. The V gene's germline CDR1 is SEHNR and CDR2 FQNEAQ (reference sequence). V was pared by 5 bases and J by 6 bases, with 11 bases of the junction left unmatched. The CDR3 spans 16 residues. Written as DNA, the CDR3 is TGTGCCAGCAGCGTACCCAGGGGGCGTTTGGCCGGGGAGCTGTTTTTT. Its translation: CASSVPRGRLAGELFF.

This chain joins TRBV7-2 and TRBJ1-1; tentative D call: TRBD1 (5 bases). The length of the CDR3 is 14 residues. The ends were cut back, 5 bases at V and 6 bases at J, with 16 bases in the middle. Germline CDR1 reads SGHTA; CDR2 reads FQGNSA. DNA of the CDR3: TGTGCCAGCAGCCGGCCGGGGACCTCAGCTGAAGCTTTCTTT. Translating gives CASSRPGTSAEAFF.

This clone was counted only a few times. The J gene is TRBJ1-2, the V gene TRBV6-6; no clear D gene. Germline-derived CDR1 and CDR2 are MNHNY and SVGAGI (reference sequence). This CDR3 spans 14 amino acids. Trimming took 5 bases from V and 3 from J, leaving 13 bases between them. As DNA, the CDR3 is TGTGCCAGCAGTCCTCGGGGTTCTTACTATGGCTACACCTTC. Amino acids: CASSPRGSYYGYTF.